These 5 T cell receptor beta chains came from one sample sequenced in a study of human T cells and chemical hapten exposure. TCRdb used MiXCR to reprocess the RACE reads, holding one entry per CDR3 protein. The sample has around 80,000 distinct CDR3 sequences; around 6.7% are singletons. As to time point: patch test 2, 6 weeks after DPC sensitization. Treatment here: therapeutic diphenylcyclopropenone sensitization with weekly scalp DPC. This material consisted of whole blood, taken in connection with sensitization to the hapten diphenylcyclopropenone (DPC). The receptors come from a woman aged 25 to 39 with alopecia areata. Some clones in this sample may be carry-over from other donors' samples.

The CDR3 loop is CASSYGFPDYEQYF. The DNA of the CDR3 is TGTGCCAGCAGTTACGGGTTCCCCGACTACGAGCAGTACTTC. The rearrangement joins TRBV6-2 or TRBV6-3 to TRBJ2-7; no clear D. Trimming stripped 2 bases from V and 3 bases from J, with 11 bases between. The germline V gene has CDR1 MNHEY and CDR2 SVGEGT. The CDR3 is made up of 14 amino acids.

Many counts were recorded for this clonotype. The gene calls are TRBV5-4 and TRBJ1-5, with D possibly TRBD1 on 5 matching bases. CDR1 is SGHNT, CDR2 YYREEE, per germline (reference sequence). Trimming took 5 bases from V and 7 from J, leaving 22 bases between them. The CDR3 spans 16 residues. Written as DNA, the CDR3 is TGTGCCAGCAGGCGCTGCCGAGCCAGGGAGAGGCAGCCCCAGCATTTT. Translation gives CASRRCRARERQPQHF. The full variable domain, rest sourced from reference TRBV5-4 and TRBJ1-5, is ETGVTQSPTHLIKTRGQQVTLRCSSQSGHNTVSWYQQALGQGPQFIFQYYREEENGRGNFPPRFSGLQFPNYSSELNVNALELDDSALYLCASRRCRARERQPQHFGDGTRLSIL.

This clonotype was observed many times. The chain uses TRBV12-3 or TRBV12-4 and TRBJ1-6; 8 positions match TRBD1. Trimming cost V 2 bases and J 8 bases; bases outside gene matches: 2. CDR3 size: 14 residues. In DNA, the CDR3 is TGTGCCAGCAGTTTATCACAGGGGGATTCACCCCTCCACTTT. Translating gives CASSLSQGDSPLHF.

In DNA form, the CDR3 reads TGCGCCAGCAGCGCGAATAGCGGGGGGCTCGGGGAGCAGTACTTC. Translating gives CASSANSGGLGEQYF. J is TRBJ2-7 and V is TRBV5-1, with 10 positions matching TRBD2. This CDR3 is built from 15 residues. V shed 4 bases, J shed 7 bases, and the junction held 11 bases outside the gene matches. From germline, CDR1 is SGHRS and CDR2 YFSETQ.

The genes are TRBV2 and TRBJ1-5, with D tentatively TRBD1 (5 bases). The V and J ends lost 6 bases and 3 bases respectively, with 12 bases between them. The CDR3 covers 14 residues. CDR1 is SNHLY and CDR2 is FYNNEI in the germline V gene. The CDR3 DNA reads TGTGCCAGCAGCGGGACGGCTTACAATCAGCCCCAGCATTTT. Residues: CASSGTAYNQPQHF.